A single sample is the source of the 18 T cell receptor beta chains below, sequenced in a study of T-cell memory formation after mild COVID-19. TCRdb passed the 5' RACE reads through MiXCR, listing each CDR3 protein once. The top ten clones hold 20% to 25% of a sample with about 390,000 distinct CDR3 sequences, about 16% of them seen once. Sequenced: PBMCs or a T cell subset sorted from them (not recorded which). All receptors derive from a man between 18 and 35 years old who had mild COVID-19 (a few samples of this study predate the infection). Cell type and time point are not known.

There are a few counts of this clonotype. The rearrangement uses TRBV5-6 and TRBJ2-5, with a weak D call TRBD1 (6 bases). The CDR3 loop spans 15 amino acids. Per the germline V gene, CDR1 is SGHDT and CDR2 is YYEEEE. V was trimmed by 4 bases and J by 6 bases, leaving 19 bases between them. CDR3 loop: CASSRWSGVWKTQYF. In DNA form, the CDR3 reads TGTGCCAGCAGCCGGTGGTCAGGGGTGTGGAAGACCCAGTACTTC.

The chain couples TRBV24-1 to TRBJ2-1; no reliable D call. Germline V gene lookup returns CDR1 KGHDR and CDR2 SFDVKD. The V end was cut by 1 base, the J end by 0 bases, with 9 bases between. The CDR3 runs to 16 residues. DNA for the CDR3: TGTGCCACCAGTGATTTCGATGGGTCCTCCTACAATGAGCAGTTCTTC. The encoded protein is CATSDFDGSSYNEQFF.

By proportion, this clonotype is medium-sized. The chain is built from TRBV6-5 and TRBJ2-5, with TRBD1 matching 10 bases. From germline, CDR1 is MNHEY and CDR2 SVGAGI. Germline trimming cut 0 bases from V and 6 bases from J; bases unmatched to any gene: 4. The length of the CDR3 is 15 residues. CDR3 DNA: TGTGCCAGCAGTTACTCGACAGGGGGCGGGAAGACCCAGTACTTC. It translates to CASSYSTGGGKTQYF.

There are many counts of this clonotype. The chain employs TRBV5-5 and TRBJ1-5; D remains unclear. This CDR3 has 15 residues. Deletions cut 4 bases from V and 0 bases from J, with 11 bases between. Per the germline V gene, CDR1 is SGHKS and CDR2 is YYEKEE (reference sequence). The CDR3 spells CASSRAGGSNQPQHF. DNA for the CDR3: TGTGCCAGCAGCCGGGCGGGAGGTAGCAATCAGCCCCAGCATTTT.

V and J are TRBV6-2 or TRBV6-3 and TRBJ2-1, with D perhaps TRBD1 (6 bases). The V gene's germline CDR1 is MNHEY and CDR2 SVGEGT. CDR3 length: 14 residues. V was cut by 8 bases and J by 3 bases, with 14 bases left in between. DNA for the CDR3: TGTGCCAGCCGGAACAGGGTCCTCTACAATGAGCAGTTCTTC. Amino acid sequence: CASRNRVLYNEQFF.

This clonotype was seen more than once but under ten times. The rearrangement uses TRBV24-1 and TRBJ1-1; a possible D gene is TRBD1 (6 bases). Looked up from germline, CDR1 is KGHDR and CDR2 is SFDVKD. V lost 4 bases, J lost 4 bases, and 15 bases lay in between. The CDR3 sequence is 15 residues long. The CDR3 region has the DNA TGTGCCACCAGTGACTCATACGGACAGTGCACTGAAGCTTTCTTT. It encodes CATSDSYGQCTEAFF.

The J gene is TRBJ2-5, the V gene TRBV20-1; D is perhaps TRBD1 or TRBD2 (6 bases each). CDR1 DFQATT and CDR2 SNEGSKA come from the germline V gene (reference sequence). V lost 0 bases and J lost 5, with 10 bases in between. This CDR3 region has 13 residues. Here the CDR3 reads CSARDGGRETQYF. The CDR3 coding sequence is TGCAGTGCTAGAGACGGGGGCCGGGAGACCCAGTACTTC.

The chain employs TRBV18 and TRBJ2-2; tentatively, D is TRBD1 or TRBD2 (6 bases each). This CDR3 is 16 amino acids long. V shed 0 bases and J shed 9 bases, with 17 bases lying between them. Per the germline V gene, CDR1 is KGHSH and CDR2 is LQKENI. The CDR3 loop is CASSPPEGGPHRELFF. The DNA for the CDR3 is TGTGCCAGCTCACCACCTGAGGGGGGTCCCCACCGGGAGCTGTTTTTT.

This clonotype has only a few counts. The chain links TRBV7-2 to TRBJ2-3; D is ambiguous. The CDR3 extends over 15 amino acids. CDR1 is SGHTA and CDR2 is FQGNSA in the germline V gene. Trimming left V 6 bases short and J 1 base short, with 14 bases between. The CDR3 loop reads CASSLIPRRTDTQYF. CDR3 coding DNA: TGTGCCAGCAGTCTTATCCCTAGACGCACAGATACGCAGTATTTT.

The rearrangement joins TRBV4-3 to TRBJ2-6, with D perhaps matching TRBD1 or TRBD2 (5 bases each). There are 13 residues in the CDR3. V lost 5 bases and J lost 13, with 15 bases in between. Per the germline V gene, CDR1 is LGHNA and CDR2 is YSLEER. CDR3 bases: TGCGCCAGCAGCTTGGCAGGGACGTGGGTCCTGACTTTC. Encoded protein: CASSLAGTWVLTF.

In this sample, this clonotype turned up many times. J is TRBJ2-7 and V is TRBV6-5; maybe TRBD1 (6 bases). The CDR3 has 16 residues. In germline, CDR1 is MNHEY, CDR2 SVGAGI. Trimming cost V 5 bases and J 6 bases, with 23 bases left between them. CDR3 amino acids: CASSPGQGPSRGEQYF. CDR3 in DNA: TGTGCCAGCAGTCCGGGGCAGGGGCCCTCGCGCGGCGAGCAGTACTTC.

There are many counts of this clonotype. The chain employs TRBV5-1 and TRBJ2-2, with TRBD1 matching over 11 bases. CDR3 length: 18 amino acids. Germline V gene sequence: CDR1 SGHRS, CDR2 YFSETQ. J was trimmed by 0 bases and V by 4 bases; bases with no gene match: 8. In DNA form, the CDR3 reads TGCGCCAGCAGCGAGAGGACAGGGGGCCCTTCGAACACCGGGGAGCTGTTTTTT. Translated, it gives CASSERTGGPSNTGELFF.

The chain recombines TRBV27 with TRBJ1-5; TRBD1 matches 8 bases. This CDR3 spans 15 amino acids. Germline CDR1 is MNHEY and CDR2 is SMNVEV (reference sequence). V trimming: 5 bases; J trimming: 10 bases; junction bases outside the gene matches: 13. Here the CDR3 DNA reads TGTGCCAGCAGTAATGGACAGGGAGTGACGGGCCCCCAGCATTTT. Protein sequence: CASSNGQGVTGPQHF.

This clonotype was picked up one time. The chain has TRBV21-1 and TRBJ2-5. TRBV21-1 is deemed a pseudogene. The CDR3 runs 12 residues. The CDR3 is CASGKGNETQYF. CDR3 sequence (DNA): TGTGCCAGCGGCAAAGGAAATGAGACCCAGTACTTC.

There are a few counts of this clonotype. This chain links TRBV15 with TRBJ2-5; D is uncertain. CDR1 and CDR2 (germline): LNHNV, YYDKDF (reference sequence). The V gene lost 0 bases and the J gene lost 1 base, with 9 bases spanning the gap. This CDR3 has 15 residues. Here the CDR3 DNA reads TGTGCCACCAGCAGAGATCTAGGTATCCAAGAGACCCAGTACTTC. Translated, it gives CATSRDLGIQETQYF.

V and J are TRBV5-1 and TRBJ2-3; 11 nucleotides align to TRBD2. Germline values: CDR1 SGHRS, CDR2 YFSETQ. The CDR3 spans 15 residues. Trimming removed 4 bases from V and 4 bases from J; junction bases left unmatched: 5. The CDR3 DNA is TGCGCCAGCAGCCCATTAGCGGGGGGGCCAGATACGCAGTATTTT. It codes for CASSPLAGGPDTQYF.

The CDR3: CASSRNIGQFLNQPQHF. The CDR3 coding sequence is TGTGCCAGCAGTCGCAATATAGGACAGTTCCTTAATCAGCCCCAGCATTTT. J is TRBJ1-5 and V is TRBV28; a weak D match, TRBD1 (6 bases). V dropped 5 bases and J dropped 4 bases, with 21 bases sitting between them. The CDR3 is made up of 17 amino acids. Germline CDR1 MDHEN, CDR2 SYDVKM.

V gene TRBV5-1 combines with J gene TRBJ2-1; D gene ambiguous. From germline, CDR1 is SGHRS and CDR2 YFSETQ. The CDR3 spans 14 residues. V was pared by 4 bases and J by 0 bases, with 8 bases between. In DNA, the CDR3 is TGCGCCAGCAGCCAGGACGGCTCCTACAATGAGCAGTTCTTC. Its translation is CASSQDGSYNEQFF.